This T cell receptor beta chain emerged from a study of CD8 T cells in ankylosing spondylitis. Study-level results: In ankylosing spondylitis patients, matched synovial fluid reportedly showed significant enrichment of disease-linked clones. In the blood and synovial fluid of reactive arthritis, some motif variants had been previously reported. A TCR beta motif made of about 8 highly homologous variants seemed typical of ankylosing spondylitis blood. Clones that were linked to disease were CD8+ and were relatively rare in peripheral blood.

CDR3 length: 13 residues. Germline lookup yields CDR1 SQVTM and CDR2 ANQGSEA. The germline V and J ends were trimmed by 6 bases and 5 bases, with 16 bases remaining between them. Libraries of TCR beta came from quantitative 5'-RACE with molecular barcodes. TCRdb reprocessed the 5' RACE reads with MiXCR, giving one entry per CDR3 protein. The data show 500,000 or so distinct CDR3 sequences, with under 5.5% seen just once and roughly 3.5% held by the top ten. This clonotype was found many times. No antigen is known for it. The sample taken for sequencing was blood, either unsorted or a sorted T cell fraction (not recorded which). This receptor was taken from a male donor with ankylosing spondylitis. This chain connects TRBV29-1 to TRBJ1-2, with a tentative D call TRBD1 (5 bases). CDR3 nucleotide sequence: TGCAGCGTGGCACGGGGGGTTAGGTATGGCTACACCTTC. Its protein is CSVARGVRYGYTF.